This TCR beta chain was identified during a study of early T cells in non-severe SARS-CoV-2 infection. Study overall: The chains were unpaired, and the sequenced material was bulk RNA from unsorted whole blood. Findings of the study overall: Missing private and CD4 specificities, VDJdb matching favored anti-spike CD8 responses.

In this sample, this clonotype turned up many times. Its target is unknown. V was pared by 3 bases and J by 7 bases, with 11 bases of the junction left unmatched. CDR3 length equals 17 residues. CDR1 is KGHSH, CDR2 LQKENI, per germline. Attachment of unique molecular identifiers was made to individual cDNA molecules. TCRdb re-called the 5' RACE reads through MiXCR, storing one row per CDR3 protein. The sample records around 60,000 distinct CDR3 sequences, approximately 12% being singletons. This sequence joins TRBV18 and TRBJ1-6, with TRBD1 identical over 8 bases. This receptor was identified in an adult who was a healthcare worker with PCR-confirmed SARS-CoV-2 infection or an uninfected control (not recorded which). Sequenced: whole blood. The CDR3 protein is CASSPQRQGTGNSPLHF. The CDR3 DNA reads TGTGCCAGCTCACCCCAAAGACAGGGGACTGGAAATTCACCCCTCCACTTT.